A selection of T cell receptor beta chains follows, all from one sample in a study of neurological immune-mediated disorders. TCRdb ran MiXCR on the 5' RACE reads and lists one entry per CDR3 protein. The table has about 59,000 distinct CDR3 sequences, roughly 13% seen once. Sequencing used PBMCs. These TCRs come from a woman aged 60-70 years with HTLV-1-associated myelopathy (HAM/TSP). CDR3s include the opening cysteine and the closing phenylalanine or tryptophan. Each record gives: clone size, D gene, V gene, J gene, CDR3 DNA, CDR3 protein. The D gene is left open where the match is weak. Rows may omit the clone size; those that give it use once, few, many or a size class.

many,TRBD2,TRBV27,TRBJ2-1,TGTGCCAGCAGTTTAGGGCTAGCGGGGGAGCAGTTCTTC,CASSLGLAGEQFF
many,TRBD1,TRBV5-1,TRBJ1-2,TGCGCCAGCAGCAGAGACAGGGCAAGTGACGGCTACACCTTC,CASSRDRASDGYTF
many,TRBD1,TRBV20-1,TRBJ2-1,TGCAGTGCTGTTACCGGGACAGGATCGTATGAGCAGTTCTTC,CSAVTGTGSYEQFF
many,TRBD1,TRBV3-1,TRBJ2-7,TGTGCCAGCAGCCAAGGGCCGGGACAGCTCTACGAGCAGTACTTC,CASSQGPGQLYEQYF
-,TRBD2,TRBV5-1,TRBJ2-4,TGCGCCAGCAGCGCGGGACTAGCGGGGGCTGGCAAAAACATTCAGTACTTC,CASSAGLAGAGKNIQYF
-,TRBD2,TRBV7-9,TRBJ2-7,TGTGCCAGCAGCACTAGCGGGATTGAAGAGCAGTACTTC,CASSTSGIEEQYF
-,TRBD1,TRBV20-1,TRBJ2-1,TGCAGTGCTAGACAGGGGGCGCAGGGTGAGCAGTTCTTC,CSARQGAQGEQFF
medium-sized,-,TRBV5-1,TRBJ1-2,TGCGCCAGCAGCTTGGACGGGGGCACCCTAAGCGGCTACACCTTC,CASSLDGGTLSGYTF
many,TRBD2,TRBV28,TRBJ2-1,TGTGCCAGCAGTCCCGGGGGTAGCGGGAGAGGCAATGAGCAGTTCTTC,CASSPGGSGRGNEQFF
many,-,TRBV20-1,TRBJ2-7,TGCAGTGCTAGATGGGGGGCCAGCGAGCAGTACTTC,CSARWGASEQYF
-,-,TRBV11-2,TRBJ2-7,TGTGCCAGCAGATTAGGAGGTGGGGAGCAATACTTC,CASRLGGGEQYF
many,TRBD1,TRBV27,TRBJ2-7,TGTGCCAGCAGTTCTGACAGGGGGCCCTACGAGCAGTACTTC,CASSSDRGPYEQYF
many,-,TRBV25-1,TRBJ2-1,TGTGCCAGCAGGCCCACAGGAGCCGGGGCTTACAATGAGCAGTTCTTC,CASRPTGAGAYNEQFF
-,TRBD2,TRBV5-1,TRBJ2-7,TGCGCCAGCAGCTTCAGTAAGACTAGCGGGCGCTACGAGCAGTACTTC,CASSFSKTSGRYEQYF
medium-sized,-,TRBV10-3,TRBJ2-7,TGTGCCATCAGTGATGATCCAGGGCCCACCTACGAGCAGTACTTC,CAISDDPGPTYEQYF
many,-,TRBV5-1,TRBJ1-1,TGCGCCAGCAGCTTGTTAGGGGTTGGAAACACTGAAGCTTTCTTT,CASSLLGVGNTEAFF
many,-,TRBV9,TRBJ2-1,TGTGCCAGCAGCGTAGGAAGGGAAACCTACAATGAGCAGTTCTTC,CASSVGRETYNEQFF
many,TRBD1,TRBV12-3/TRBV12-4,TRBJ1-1,TGTGCCAGCAGTCTTTCAGGGGGAACTGAAGCTTTCTTT,CASSLSGGTEAFF
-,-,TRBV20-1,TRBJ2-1,TGCAGTGCTAGAGGTTCGGTGTACAATGAGCAGTTCTTC,CSARGSVYNEQFF
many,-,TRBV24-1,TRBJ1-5,TGTGCCACCAGTGAAGCAGGGACGTTTAATCAGCCCCAGCATTTT,CATSEAGTFNQPQHF
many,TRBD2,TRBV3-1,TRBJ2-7,TGTGCCAGCAGCGCGGGACTAGCGCGCCATTGGGAGCAGTACTTC,CASSAGLARHWEQYF
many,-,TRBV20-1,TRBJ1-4,TGCAGTGCTAGAGAATTCGGGGGGGCTTTAGAAAAACTGTTTTTT,CSAREFGGALEKLFF
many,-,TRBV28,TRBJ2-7,TGTGCCAGCAGCTCCACCGCGGTCCCCCCGGGATACGAGCAGTACTTC,CASSSTAVPPGYEQYF
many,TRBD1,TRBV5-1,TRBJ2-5,TGCGCCAGCAGGACCGGGACAGGGAGCGAGACCCAGTACTTC,CASRTGTGSETQYF
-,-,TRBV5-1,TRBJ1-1,TGCGCCAGCAGCTTGGAGGGGGGAGACACTGAAGCTTTCTTT,CASSLEGGDTEAFF